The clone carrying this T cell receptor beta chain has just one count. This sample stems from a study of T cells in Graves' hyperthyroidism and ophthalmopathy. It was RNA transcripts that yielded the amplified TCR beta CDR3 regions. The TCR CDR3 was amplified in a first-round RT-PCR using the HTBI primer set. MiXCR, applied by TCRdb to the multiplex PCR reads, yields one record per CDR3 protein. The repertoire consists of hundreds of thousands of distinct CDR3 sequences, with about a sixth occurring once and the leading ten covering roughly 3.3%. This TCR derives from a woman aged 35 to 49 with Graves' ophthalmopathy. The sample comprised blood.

In DNA, the CDR3 is TGCGCCAGCAGTCTGACAGGAGGCTATGAGACCCAGTACTTC. Translating it yields CASSLTGGYETQYF. The chain links TRBV4-1 to TRBJ2-5, with D tentatively TRBD1 (6 bases). The CDR3 spans 14 residues. Trimming shortened V by 6 bases and J by 5 bases, and 16 bases separated the two germline ends. Germline CDR1 is MGHRA and CDR2 is YSYEKL.